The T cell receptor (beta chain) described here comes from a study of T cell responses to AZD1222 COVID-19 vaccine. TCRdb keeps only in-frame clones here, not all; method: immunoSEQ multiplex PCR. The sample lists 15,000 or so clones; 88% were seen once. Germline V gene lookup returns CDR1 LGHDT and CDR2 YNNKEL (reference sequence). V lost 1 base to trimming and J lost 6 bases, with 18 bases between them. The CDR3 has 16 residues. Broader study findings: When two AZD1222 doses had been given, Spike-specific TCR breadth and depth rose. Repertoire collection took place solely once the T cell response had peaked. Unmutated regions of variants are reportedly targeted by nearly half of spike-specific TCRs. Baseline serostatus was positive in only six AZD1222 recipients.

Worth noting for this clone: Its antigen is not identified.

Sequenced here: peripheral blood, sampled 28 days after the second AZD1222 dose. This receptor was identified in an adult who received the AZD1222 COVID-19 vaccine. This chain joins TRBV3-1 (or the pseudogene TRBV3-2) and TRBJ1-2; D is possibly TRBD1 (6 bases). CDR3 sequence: CASSQVQQGNRDGYTF. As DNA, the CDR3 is TGTGCCAGCAGCCAAGTGCAGCAGGGGAATCGGGATGGCTACACCTTC.